Here is one T cell receptor (beta chain) with its context. The data stem from a study of control samples from healthy donors and cancer patients. This table comes from immunoSEQ multiplex PCR, and its TCRdb copy is limited to in-frame clones, with some not included. Of more than 65,000 clones in the sample, around 80% were seen once. The CDR3 extends over 15 amino acids. V gave up 2 bases and J gave up 5 bases, with 16 bases separating them. Germline assignment: CDR1 SGHNT and CDR2 YYREEE (reference sequence). This rearrangement joins TRBV5-4 to TRBJ1-2; TRBD1 might be the D (5 bases). This clonotype originated in a man in his sixties in good health. The sequencing sample was made of blood. CDR3 amino acids: CASSFGPQGEYGYTF. DNA for the CDR3: TGTGCCAGCAGCTTTGGGCCTCAGGGCGAATATGGCTACACCTTC.